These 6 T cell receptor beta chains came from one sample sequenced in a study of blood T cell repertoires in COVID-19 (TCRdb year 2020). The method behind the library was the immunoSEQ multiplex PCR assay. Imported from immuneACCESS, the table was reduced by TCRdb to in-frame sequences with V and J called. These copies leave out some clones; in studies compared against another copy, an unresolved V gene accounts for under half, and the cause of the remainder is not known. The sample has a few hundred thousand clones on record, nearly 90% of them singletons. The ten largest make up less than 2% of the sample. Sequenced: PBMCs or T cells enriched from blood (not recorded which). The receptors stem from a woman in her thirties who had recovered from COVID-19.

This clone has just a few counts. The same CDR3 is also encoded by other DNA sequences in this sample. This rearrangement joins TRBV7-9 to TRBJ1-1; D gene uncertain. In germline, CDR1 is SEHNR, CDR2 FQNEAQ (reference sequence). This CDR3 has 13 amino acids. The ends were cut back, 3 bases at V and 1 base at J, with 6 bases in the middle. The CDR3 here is CASSFPGNTEAFF. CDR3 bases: TGTGCCAGCAGCTTTCCAGGGAACACTGAAGCTTTCTTT.

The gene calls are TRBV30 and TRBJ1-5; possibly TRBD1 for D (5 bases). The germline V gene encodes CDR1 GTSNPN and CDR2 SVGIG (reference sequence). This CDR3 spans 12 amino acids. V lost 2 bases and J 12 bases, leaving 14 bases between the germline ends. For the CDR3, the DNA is TGTGCCTGGAGTCTGGGACTCGGGGACCAGCATTTT. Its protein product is CAWSLGLGDQHF.

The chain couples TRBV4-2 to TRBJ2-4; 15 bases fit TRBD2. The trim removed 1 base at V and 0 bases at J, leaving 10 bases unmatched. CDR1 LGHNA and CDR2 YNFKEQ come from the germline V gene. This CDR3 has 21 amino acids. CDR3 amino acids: CASSQGGPGLAGGIAKNIQYF. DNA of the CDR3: TGTGCCAGCAGCCAAGGGGGGCCGGGACTAGCGGGGGGAATAGCCAAAAACATTCAGTACTTC.

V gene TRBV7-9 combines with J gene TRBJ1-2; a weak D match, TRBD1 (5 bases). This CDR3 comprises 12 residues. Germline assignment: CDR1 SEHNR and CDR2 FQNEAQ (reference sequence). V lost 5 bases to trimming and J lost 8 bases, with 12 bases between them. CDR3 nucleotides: TGTGCCAGCAGCGCAGGGTCGGGCGGCTACACCTTC. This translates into CASSAGSGGYTF.

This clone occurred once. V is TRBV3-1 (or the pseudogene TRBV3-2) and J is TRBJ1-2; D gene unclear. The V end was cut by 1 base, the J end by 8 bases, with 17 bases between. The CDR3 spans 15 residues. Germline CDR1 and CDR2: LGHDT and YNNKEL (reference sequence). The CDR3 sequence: CASSQGSDFIGGYTF. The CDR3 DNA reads TGTGCCAGCAGCCAAGGTTCGGACTTTATCGGAGGCTACACCTTC.

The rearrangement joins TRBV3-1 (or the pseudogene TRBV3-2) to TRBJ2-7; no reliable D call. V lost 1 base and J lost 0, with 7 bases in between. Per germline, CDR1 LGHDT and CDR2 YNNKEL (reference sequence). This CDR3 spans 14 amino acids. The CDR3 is CASSQARFSYEQYF. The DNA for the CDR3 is TGTGCCAGCAGCCAAGCCCGTTTCTCCTACGAGCAGTACTTC.